These T cell receptor beta chains were read from a single sample in a study of identical twins. TCRdb used MiXCR to reprocess the 5' RACE reads, holding one entry per CDR3 protein. Among 250,000 to 350,000 distinct CDR3 sequences listed, about 8.3% were seen once. These same data were also listed under a study on yellow fever vaccine responses in identical twins.

The sequencing input was memory (CD45RO+) T cells sorted from blood. The receptors were gathered from a woman aged 18-29 years in good health. CDR3s leave out the opening cysteine and the closing phenylalanine or tryptophan. D genes are given only for firm matches. Size values are once, few and many counts, or a class for expanded clones, and some rows have none.

v_gene	abundance	j_gene	d_gene	CDR3aa
TRBV6-1	few	TRBJ1-2	TRBD1	ASSDPRDRGYT
TRBV3-1	few	TRBJ2-7	TRBD2	ASSRGTSGTLLRGQY
TRBV5-1	many	TRBJ1-4	.	ASSLRTGATNEKLF
TRBV3-1	few	TRBJ1-5	.	ASSQDRTRGQPQH
TRBV2	.	TRBJ2-6	.	ASSTDSPGANVLT
TRBV7-3	.	TRBJ2-1	TRBD2	ASSFGTRNNEQF
TRBV9	few	TRBJ2-5	.	ASSVGHLDQETQY
TRBV4-1	few	TRBJ2-1	TRBD1	ASSQGTGDYNEQF
TRBV4-1	many	TRBJ2-3	.	ASSPLVTDTQY
TRBV5-1	.	TRBJ2-1	TRBD1	ASSSQRQGILNEQF
TRBV12-3/TRBV12-4	few	TRBJ1-2	TRBD1	ASSGRDSNYGYT
TRBV10-3	.	TRBJ1-6	TRBD1	AAAMGQGNSPLH
TRBV6-1	.	TRBJ1-4	TRBD1	ASRGDRGYEKLF
TRBV12-3/TRBV12-4	few	TRBJ1-2	.	ASSVKGLRYGYT
TRBV6-1	many	TRBJ1-5	.	ASSEAWGRGSNQPQH
TRBV6-2/TRBV6-3	.	TRBJ2-1	.	ASINPYNEQF
TRBV2	few	TRBJ2-1	.	ASSDSGGPVNEQF
TRBV7-8	few	TRBJ2-3	TRBD1	ASSLDSTGQGFTDTQY
TRBV15	few	TRBJ2-7	.	ATSKGGSFSYEQY
TRBV15	few	TRBJ1-2	TRBD1	ATSRNDRDPYGYT
TRBV19	few	TRBJ2-1	TRBD1	ATSPHRGWNNEQF
TRBV7-9	many	TRBJ2-1	TRBD2	ASSSTVAGDNEQF
TRBV3-2	many	TRBJ2-2	.	ASSQRKPSIGDYATNTGELF
TRBV19	.	TRBJ2-6	TRBD1	ASSIRTGSSGANVLT
TRBV5-1	many	TRBJ2-1	TRBD2	ASSLEGLAGVGEQF
TRBV3-1	.	TRBJ1-6	TRBD1	ASSHPRDRGNSPLH
TRBV6-1	few	TRBJ2-3	.	AGQRDTDTQY
TRBV5-4	.	TRBJ2-5	TRBD1	ASRTGYQETQY
TRBV4-1	few	TRBJ2-3	TRBD2	ASSQGSSGGLSTDTQY
TRBV7-9	.	TRBJ1-6	.	ASSSAFGGWNSPLH
TRBV20-1	few	TRBJ2-1	.	SARDPGFAGSYNEQF
TRBV6-1	.	TRBJ1-4	.	ASSPSFVRAANEKLF
TRBV12-3/TRBV12-4	many	TRBJ2-1	TRBD1	ASSLGGQGAKNEQF
TRBV7-9	many	TRBJ2-3	TRBD2	ASSSLAGGPSDTQY
TRBV10-1	few	TRBJ2-5	TRBD2	ASSESTSGKGGQETQY
TRBV3-1	few	TRBJ2-5	.	ASSPFVGVGETQY
TRBV24-1	.	TRBJ1-2	.	ATSDPSRAGAYGYT
TRBV28	.	TRBJ2-7	TRBD1	ATRGTGVFYEQY
TRBV3-1	few	TRBJ1-1	.	ASSPGGANTEAF
TRBV20-1	few	TRBJ2-4	TRBD2	SARDPRGIGAKNIQY
TRBV20-1	.	TRBJ2-3	.	SASPTNTDTQY
TRBV12-3/TRBV12-4	many	TRBJ1-1	.	ASSSTRMNTEAF
TRBV15	few	TRBJ1-1	.	ATSINRNTEAF
TRBV5-1	.	TRBJ2-7	TRBD1	ASSLTGQGRGGEQY
TRBV6-2/TRBV6-3	many	TRBJ1-5	.	ASRSSNQPQH
TRBV5-1	few	TRBJ2-3	.	ASSLAMAGVTDTQY
TRBV7-6	.	TRBJ1-1	.	ASSLVGRGTEAF
TRBV7-2	.	TRBJ1-1	TRBD1	ASSGSTGAYEAF